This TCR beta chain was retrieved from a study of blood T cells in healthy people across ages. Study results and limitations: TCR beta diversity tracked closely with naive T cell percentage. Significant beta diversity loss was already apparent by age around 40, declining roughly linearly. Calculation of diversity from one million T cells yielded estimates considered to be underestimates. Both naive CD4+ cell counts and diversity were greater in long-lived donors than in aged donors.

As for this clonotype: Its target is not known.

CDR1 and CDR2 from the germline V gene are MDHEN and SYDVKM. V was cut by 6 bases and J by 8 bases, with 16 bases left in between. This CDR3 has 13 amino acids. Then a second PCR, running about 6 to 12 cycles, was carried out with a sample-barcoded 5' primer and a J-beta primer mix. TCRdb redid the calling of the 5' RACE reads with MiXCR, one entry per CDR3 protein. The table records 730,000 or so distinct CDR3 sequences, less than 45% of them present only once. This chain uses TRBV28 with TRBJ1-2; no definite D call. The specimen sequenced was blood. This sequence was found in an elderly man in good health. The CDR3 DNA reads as TGTGCCAGCAGAGACCCGGGTGCGAGAGGCTACACCTTC. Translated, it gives CASRDPGARGYTF.